A single sample gave rise to the 17 T cell receptor beta chains below, sequenced in a study of T cell repertoires in cytomegalovirus infection. MiXCR, run by TCRdb on the reads, gives a single entry per CDR3 protein. The data show hundreds of thousands of distinct CDR3 sequences, roughly a quarter seen once. The sequencing sample was made of CD8+ T cells from PBMCs. Source of these receptors: a human donor in good health (CMV status not recorded). Some clones in this sample may be carry-over from other donors' samples.

In this sample, this clonotype turned up a few times. J is TRBJ2-7 and V is TRBV20-1, with 8 bases fitting TRBD2. The CDR3 loop spans 16 amino acids. Trimming removed 0 bases from V and 8 bases from J; junction bases left unmatched: 15. The germline V gene has CDR1 DFQATT and CDR2 SNEGSKA (reference sequence). This chain's CDR3 is CSARDLSGTRGFKQYF. The CDR3 nucleotides are TGCAGTGCTAGAGATCTTTCCGGGACTAGGGGGTTTAAGCAGTACTTC.

The gene calls are TRBV20-1 and TRBJ1-1; 7 bases map to TRBD1. V dropped 0 bases and J dropped 3; count of bases not matched to a gene: 7. This CDR3 contains 15 residues. Germline V gene sequence: CDR1 DFQATT, CDR2 SNEGSKA (reference sequence). CDR3 bases: TGCAGTGCTAGAGATGTCACAGGGGAGGACACTGAAGCTTTCTTT. Amino acids: CSARDVTGEDTEAFF.

This clonotype showed up many times. V is TRBV7-8 and J is TRBJ2-2, with 8 bases identical to TRBD2. This CDR3 has 17 residues. Germline CDR1 SGHVS, CDR2 FQNEAQ. V lost 4 bases, J lost 7 bases, and 14 bases stayed unmatched. CDR3 nucleotide sequence: TGTGCCAGCAGCTCAGATCCGGGACTAGGATATGTCGGGGAGCTGTTTTTT. It is translated as CASSSDPGLGYVGELFF.

This clonotype appeared many times. The chain recombines TRBV7-9 with TRBJ2-4; tentatively, D is TRBD2 (6 bases). There are 13 residues in the CDR3. Trimming shortened V by 10 bases and J by 7 bases, and 17 bases separated the two germline ends. CDR1 SEHNR and CDR2 FQNEAQ come from the germline V gene (reference sequence). CDR3 DNA: TGTGCCACCCGTGGGTCAGGGAGGAACATTCAGTACTTC. Its translation: CATRGSGRNIQYF. Combining the CDR3 with reference TRBV7-9 and TRBJ2-4 gives the whole variable domain DTGVSQNPRHKITKRGQNVTFRCDPISEHNRLYWYRQTLGQGPEFLTYFQNEAQLEKSRLLSDRFSAERPKGSFSTLEIQRTEQGDSAMYLCATRGSGRNIQYFGAGTRLSVL.

This chain connects TRBV28 to TRBJ1-2; tentatively, D is TRBD1 (6 bases). There are 16 residues in the CDR3. Trimming took off 5 bases at V and 8 bases at J, with 24 bases between the two ends. Germline V gene sequence: CDR1 MDHEN, CDR2 SYDVKM. The CDR3 bases are TGTGCCAGCAGTGGCCTTTGGGGGGCGCAGACGGAGGGCTACACCTTC. This codes for CASSGLWGAQTEGYTF.

This clonotype was seen many times. The chain uses TRBV7-8 and TRBJ1-5; weak D call: TRBD1 (5 bases). The CDR3 is made up of 15 amino acids. V lost 6 bases to trimming and J lost 3 bases, with 15 bases between them. Germline CDR1 SGHVS, CDR2 FQNEAQ. The CDR3 sequence: CASSSLGHYNQPQHF. The CDR3 DNA is TGTGCCAGCAGTTCACTCGGACATTACAATCAGCCCCAGCATTTT.

This clonotype was seen many times. The rearrangement joins TRBV6-1 to TRBJ1-6; perhaps TRBD1 as D (6 bases). The V end lost 6 bases, the J end lost 1 base, and 13 bases lay between the germline ends. The CDR3 is made up of 16 amino acids. Looked up from germline, CDR1 is MNHNS and CDR2 is SASEGT. The CDR3 loop is CASSSDSGSYNSPLHF. The DNA for the CDR3 is TGTGCCAGCAGCTCGGACAGCGGGTCCTATAATTCACCCCTCCACTTT.

The rearrangement uses TRBV20-1 and TRBJ2-7; 10 nucleotides agree with TRBD2. This CDR3 comprises 11 residues. CDR1 is DFQATT, CDR2 SNEGSKA, per germline (reference sequence). V shed 7 bases, J shed 6 bases, and the junction held 3 bases outside the gene matches. CDR3 sequence: CSVRTSGEQYF. DNA of the CDR3: TGCAGTGTTCGGACTAGCGGCGAGCAGTACTTC.

The chain employs TRBV20-1 and TRBJ1-5, with 9 nucleotides matching TRBD1. The CDR3 loop spans 16 amino acids. Trimming cost V 5 bases and J 2 bases; bases outside gene matches: 10. Germline V gene data show CDR1 as DFQATT and CDR2 as SNEGSKA (reference sequence). The CDR3 spells CSARGQGSGGNQPQHF. The CDR3 DNA reads as TGCAGTGCTCGGGGACAGGGCTCAGGGGGCAATCAGCCCCAGCATTTT.

The gene calls are TRBV28 and TRBJ1-5; the match to TRBD1 covers 9 bases. CDR3 length equals 17 residues. Germline V CDR1 and CDR2: MDHEN, SYDVKM. V lost 4 bases to trimming and J lost 2 bases; unmatched junction nucleotides: 9. The CDR3 here is CASSSPKTGGGNQPQHF. The CDR3 nucleotides read TGTGCCAGCAGTTCCCCTAAGACAGGGGGAGGCAATCAGCCCCAGCATTTT.

Note on this clonotype: A single base separates this from a much larger clone, so it may be a read error. This chain joins TRBV6-5 and TRBJ2-1; 10 nucleotides align to TRBD1. The CDR3 extends over 14 amino acids. Germline V gene data show CDR1 as MNHEY and CDR2 as SVGAGI. V gave up 6 bases and J gave up 6 bases; unmatched junction bases: 5. CDR3 loop: CASRTRDRGNEQFF. The CDR3 DNA reads as TGTGCCAGCAGAACCCGGGACAGGGGCAATGAGCAGTTCTTC.

The chain carries TRBV5-1 and TRBJ2-7, with 9 bases aligning to TRBD2. The CDR3 consists of 19 residues. The V gene's germline CDR1 is SGHRS and CDR2 YFSETQ. After removal of 0 bases from V and 6 bases from J, the junction contained 19 bases not matched to a gene. The CDR3 bases are TGCGCCAGCAGCTTGGCCTCCTCGGCGGGGGGGCCAACGGTCGCCGAGCAGTACTTC. Its translation is CASSLASSAGGPTVAEQYF.

About this clonotype itself: Likely a read error: the CDR3 ends without its conserved phenylalanine or tryptophan. The chain carries TRBV10-3 and TRBJ1-1, with unresolved D. CDR3 length equals 11 residues. Germline CDR1 and CDR2: ENHRY and SYGVKD. Trimming left V 10 bases short and J 1 base short, with 7 bases between. The CDR3 here is CATSTNTEAFS. The CDR3 coding sequence is TGTGCCACTTCAACGAACACTGAAGCTTTCTCT.

This clonotype was seen a handful of times. V and J are TRBV12-3 or TRBV12-4 and TRBJ2-5; TRBD1 aligns across 10 bases. The CDR3 has 18 residues. J was trimmed by 2 bases and V by 0 bases; bases with no gene match: 9. CDR3: CASSLALPGQGRQETQYF. Here the CDR3 DNA reads TGTGCCAGCAGTTTAGCGCTTCCGGGACAGGGGCGGCAAGAGACCCAGTACTTC.

This clonotype was seen a single time. The genes are TRBV4-1 and TRBJ2-1; 8 bases are a match to TRBD2. In germline, CDR1 is MGHRA, CDR2 YSYEKL. The CDR3 runs 14 residues. V trimming: 3 bases; J trimming: 7 bases; junction bases outside the gene matches: 5. DNA for the CDR3: TGCGCCAGCAGCCACCCCGGGGGGGCGAATGAGCAGTTCTTC. This encodes CASSHPGGANEQFF.

This clonotype appeared a few times. The chain recombines TRBV7-8 with TRBJ2-1, with D hard to call. V lost 3 bases to trimming and J lost 0 bases, with 12 bases between them. The CDR3 covers 16 residues. Germline loops: CDR1 SGHVS, CDR2 FQNEAQ. The CDR3 loop reads CASSFPGSSSYNEQFF. The CDR3 bases are TGTGCCAGCAGCTTCCCCGGGTCCAGCTCCTACAATGAGCAGTTCTTC.

This clonotype has a handful of counts. The genes are TRBV10-3 and TRBJ1-2; D gene ambiguous. The CDR3 spans 13 residues. CDR1 is ENHRY and CDR2 is SYGVKD in the germline V gene. The V end lost 8 bases, the J end lost 4 bases, and 14 bases lay between the germline ends. CDR3 coding DNA: TGTGCCATCCTCGAAAAAGGGCCCTATGGCTACACCTTC. Translated: CAILEKGPYGYTF.